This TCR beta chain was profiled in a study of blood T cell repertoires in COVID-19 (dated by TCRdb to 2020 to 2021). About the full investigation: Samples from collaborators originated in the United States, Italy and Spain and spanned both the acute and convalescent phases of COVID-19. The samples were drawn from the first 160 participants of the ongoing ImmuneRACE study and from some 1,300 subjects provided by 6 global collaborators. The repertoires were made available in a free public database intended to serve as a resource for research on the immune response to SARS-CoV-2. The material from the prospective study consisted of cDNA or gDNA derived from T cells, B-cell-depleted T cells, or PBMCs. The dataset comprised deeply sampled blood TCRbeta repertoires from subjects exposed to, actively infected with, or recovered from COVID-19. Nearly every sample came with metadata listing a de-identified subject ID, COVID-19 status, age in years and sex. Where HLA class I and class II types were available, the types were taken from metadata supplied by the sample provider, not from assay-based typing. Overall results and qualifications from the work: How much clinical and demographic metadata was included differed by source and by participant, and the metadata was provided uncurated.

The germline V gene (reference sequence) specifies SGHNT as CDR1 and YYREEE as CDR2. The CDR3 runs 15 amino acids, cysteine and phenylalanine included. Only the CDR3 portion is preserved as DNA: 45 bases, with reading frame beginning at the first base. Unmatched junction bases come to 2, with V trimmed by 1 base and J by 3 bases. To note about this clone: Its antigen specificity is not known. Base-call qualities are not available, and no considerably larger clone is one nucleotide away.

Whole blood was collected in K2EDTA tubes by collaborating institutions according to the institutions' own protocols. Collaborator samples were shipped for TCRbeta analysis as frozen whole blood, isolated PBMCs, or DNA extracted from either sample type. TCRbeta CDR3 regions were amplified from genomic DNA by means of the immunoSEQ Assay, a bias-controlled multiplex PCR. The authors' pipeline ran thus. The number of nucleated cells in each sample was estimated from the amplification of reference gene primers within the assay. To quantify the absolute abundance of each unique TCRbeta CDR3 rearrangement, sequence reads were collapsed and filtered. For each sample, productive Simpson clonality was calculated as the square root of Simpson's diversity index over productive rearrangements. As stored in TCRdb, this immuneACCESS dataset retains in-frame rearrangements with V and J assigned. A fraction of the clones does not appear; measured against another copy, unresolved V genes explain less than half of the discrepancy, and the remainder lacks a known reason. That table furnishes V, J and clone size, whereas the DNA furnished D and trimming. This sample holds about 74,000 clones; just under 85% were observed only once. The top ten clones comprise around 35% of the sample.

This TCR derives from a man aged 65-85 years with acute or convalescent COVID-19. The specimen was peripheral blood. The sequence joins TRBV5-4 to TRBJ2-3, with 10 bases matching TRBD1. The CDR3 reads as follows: CASSLRQGATDTQYF. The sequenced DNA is TGTGCCAGCAGCTTGAGACAGGGGGCAACAGATACGCAGTATTTT.